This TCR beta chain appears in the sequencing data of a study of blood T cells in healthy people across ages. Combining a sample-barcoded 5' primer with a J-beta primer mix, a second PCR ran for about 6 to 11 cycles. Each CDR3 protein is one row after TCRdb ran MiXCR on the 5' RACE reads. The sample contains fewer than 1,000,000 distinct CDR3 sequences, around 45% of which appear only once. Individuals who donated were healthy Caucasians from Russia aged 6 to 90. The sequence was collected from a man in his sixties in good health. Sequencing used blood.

Here the CDR3 DNA reads TGTGCCAGCAGCGTAGATCGGGCGAGCTCCTACAATGAGCAGTTCTTC. It encodes CASSVDRASSYNEQFF. This chain uses TRBV9 with TRBJ2-1; the D is unclear. Per the germline V gene, CDR1 is SGDLS and CDR2 is YYNGEE. The V end was cut by 0 bases, the J end by 0 bases, with 10 bases between. The CDR3 has 16 residues.